The 24 T cell receptor beta chains below were found in one sample sequenced in a study of cytomegalovirus exposure and HLA in healthy donors. The primer mix had 60 Vbeta and 13 Jbeta primers. Produced via immunoSEQ multiplex PCR; TCRdb's table is partial and in-frame only. Altogether 150,000 to 200,000 clones are present, 60% to 80% being singletons, with the ten largest covering around 2.9%. The sample consisted of PBMCs. These TCRs come from a man in his forties in good health and CMV-seronegative.

The genes are TRBV6-1 and TRBJ2-7; D possibly corresponds to TRBD1 (6 bases). The germline gives CDR1 MNHNS, CDR2 SASEGT. Trimming shortened V by 6 bases and J by 1 base, and 16 bases separated the two germline ends. The CDR3 contains 15 residues. The DNA of the CDR3 is TGTGCCAGCAGGATGCTACAGGGTGAGTCCTACGAGCAGTACTTC. Protein sequence: CASRMLQGESYEQYF.

The rearrangement uses TRBV28 and TRBJ1-1; 7 positions match TRBD1. The CDR3 has 14 residues. The trim removed 7 bases at V and 1 base at J, leaving 6 bases unmatched. CDR1 and CDR2 (germline): MDHEN, SYDVKM. The CDR3 protein is CASILGQWNTEAFF. The CDR3 region has the DNA TGTGCCAGCATCCTGGGACAGTGGAACACTGAAGCTTTCTTT.

The rearrangement links TRBV11-1 to TRBJ2-5, with 11 bases that match TRBD2. The germline V gene encodes CDR1 SGHAT and CDR2 FQDESV (reference sequence). The CDR3 has 16 residues. V shed 5 bases and J 7 bases; nucleotides not matched to a gene: 12. The CDR3 bases are TGTGCCAGCAGCATAAACCGACTAGCGGGAATGGCGACCCAGTACTTC. This gives the protein CASSINRLAGMATQYF.

The table lists this clone with a count of one. The rearrangement uses TRBV6-5 and TRBJ2-7; D perhaps matches TRBD1 (6 bases). Germline V gives CDR1 MNHEY, CDR2 SVGAGI. The CDR3 is made up of 12 amino acids. Deletions cut 5 bases from V and 7 bases from J, with 12 bases between. The CDR3 loop is CASSEGRGEQYF. The CDR3 DNA reads TGTGCCAGCAGTGAGGGCAGGGGAGAGCAGTACTTC.

This sequence joins TRBV10-3 and TRBJ1-2; D uncertain. This CDR3 is built from 13 residues. Trimming took off 4 bases at V and 2 bases at J, with 8 bases between the two ends. Looked up from germline, CDR1 is ENHRY and CDR2 is SYGVKD. The CDR3 nucleotides read TGTGCCATCAGTGGAACAGAGAACTATGGCTACACCTTC. It is translated as CAISGTENYGYTF.

As regards this clone: One end of the junction fails to match germline, which may point to a read error. V and J are TRBV14 and TRBJ2-7; perhaps TRBD2 as D (7 bases). Germline V gives CDR1 SGHDN, CDR2 FVKESK. The CDR3 contains 15 residues. CDR3 loop: CAISQDRRGADEQYF. The CDR3 DNA follows: TGTGCCATCAGCCAAGATCGCCGGGGGGCCGACGAGCAGTACTTC.

V gene TRBV19 combines with J gene TRBJ2-2; the match to TRBD2 covers 12 bases. The CDR3 is 18 residues long. Trimming cost V 1 base and J 0 bases; bases outside gene matches: 3. The germline gives CDR1 LNHDA, CDR2 SQIVND (reference sequence). This chain's CDR3 is CASSIALAGGSNTGELFF. The CDR3 DNA reads as TGTGCCAGTAGTATAGCACTAGCGGGGGGATCGAACACCGGGGAGCTGTTTTTT.

This rearrangement joins TRBV30 to TRBJ2-1; 7 bases map to TRBD2. Germline V gene data show CDR1 as GTSNPN and CDR2 as SVGIG (reference sequence). Germline trimming cut 0 bases from V and 4 bases from J; bases unmatched to any gene: 6. This CDR3 contains 15 residues. The CDR3 DNA follows: TGTGCCTGGAGTGTAGGCAGCGGGGTATACAATGAGCAGTTCTTC. Translated: CAWSVGSGVYNEQFF.

The chain has TRBV6-1 and TRBJ2-3; 14 nucleotides match TRBD2. CDR3 length equals 17 residues. After removal of 4 bases from V and 1 base from J, the junction contained 4 bases not matched to a gene. Per the germline V gene, CDR1 is MNHNS and CDR2 is SASEGT. In DNA, the CDR3 is TGTGCCAGCAGTGGACTAGCGGGAGGGGTCGGCACAGATACGCAGTATTTT. It translates to CASSGLAGGVGTDTQYF.

The rearrangement joins TRBV15 to TRBJ2-3, with 9 positions matching TRBD2. The CDR3 covers 14 residues. Germline CDR1 LNHNV, CDR2 YYDKDF (reference sequence). The V segment lost 8 bases and the J segment 6 bases; nucleotides outside the gene matches: 9. In nucleotides, the CDR3 is TGTGCCACCCAACCTGGGACTAGCATCGATACGCAGTATTTT. It encodes CATQPGTSIDTQYF.

Only one count was recorded for this clone. This rearrangement joins TRBV7-9 to TRBJ2-7, with TRBD2 matching over 16 bases. The CDR3 has 17 residues. The junction had 9 bases not matched to a gene; V was cut back by 5 bases and J by 5 bases. The germline V gene has CDR1 SEHNR and CDR2 FQNEAQ (reference sequence). The CDR3 reads CASSVGTSGRASDEQYF. CDR3 DNA sequence: TGTGCCAGCAGCGTAGGGACTAGCGGGAGGGCCAGCGACGAGCAGTACTTC.

This clone appeared a single time. This chain uses TRBV13 with TRBJ2-7, with 8 bases lining up with TRBD1. Germline-derived CDR1 and CDR2 are PRHDT and FYEKMQ (reference sequence). The CDR3 contains 13 residues. The V segment lost 5 bases and the J segment 5 bases; nucleotides outside the gene matches: 5. CDR3 nucleotides: TGTGCCAGCAGCGCGACAGGGGAAAACGAGCAGTACTTC. Residues: CASSATGENEQYF.

This chain links TRBV6-4 with TRBJ1-2; D uncertain. The CDR3 is 11 amino acids. Looked up from germline, CDR1 is MRHNA and CDR2 is SNTAGT. Trimming cost V 8 bases and J 2 bases, with 6 bases left between them. The CDR3 protein is CASSGNYGYTF. CDR3 DNA sequence: TGTGCCAGCTCGGGGAACTATGGCTACACCTTC.

The chain carries TRBV6-1 and TRBJ1-4, with 8 positions matching TRBD1. The CDR3 spans 14 residues. V dropped 1 base and J dropped 7; count of bases not matched to a gene: 2. Looked up from germline, CDR1 is MNHNS and CDR2 is SASEGT. Here the CDR3 reads CASSEGTGFEKLFF. The CDR3 region has the DNA TGTGCCAGCAGTGAAGGGACAGGGTTTGAAAAACTGTTTTTT.

This chain connects TRBV10-3 to TRBJ2-1; 10 bases map to TRBD2. There are 18 residues in the CDR3. Germline V lookup: CDR1 ENHRY, CDR2 SYGVKD. The ends lost 3 bases at V and 1 base at J; junction bases unmatched: 9. Written as DNA, the CDR3 is TGTGCCATCAGTGATCTAGCGGGAGACCCGGGGTCCTACAATGAGCAGTTCTTC. It specifies CAISDLAGDPGSYNEQFF.

CDR3 in amino acids: CASSGDRVSTEAFF. The CDR3 coding sequence is TGCGCCAGCAGCGGAGACAGGGTTAGTACTGAAGCTTTCTTT. The chain combines TRBV5-1 with TRBJ1-1; 7 bases agree with TRBD1. The CDR3 loop spans 14 amino acids. CDR1 SGHRS and CDR2 YFSETQ come from the germline V gene. The V gene end was trimmed by 4 bases and the J gene end by 5 bases; junction bases not matched to a gene: 8.

This clone was seen a handful of times. This same CDR3 is encoded by further DNA sequences in the sample. The chain carries TRBV6-4 and TRBJ1-1; D is perhaps TRBD1 (5 bases). The germline V gene has CDR1 MRHNA and CDR2 SNTAGT. The CDR3 is made up of 13 amino acids. V was cut by 4 bases and J by 1 base, with 7 bases left in between. The CDR3 region is CASSADRNTEAFF. The CDR3 DNA is TGTGCCAGCAGTGCAGACAGGAACACTGAAGCTTTCTTT.

The chain couples TRBV6-5 to TRBJ2-3; possible D gene TRBD1, 6 bases. CDR3 size: 14 residues. Germline CDR1 MNHEY, CDR2 SVGAGI. Trimming cost V 1 base and J 4 bases, with 9 bases left between them. CDR3 in amino acids: CASSYLPGADTQYF. CDR3 nucleotides: TGTGCCAGCAGTTACTTACCAGGGGCAGATACGCAGTATTTT.

The J gene is TRBJ2-7, the V gene TRBV5-1; 8 bases map to TRBD1. The CDR3 sequence is 13 residues long. The V gene's germline CDR1 is SGHRS and CDR2 YFSETQ. The ends lost 0 bases at V and 10 bases at J; junction bases unmatched: 6. This CDR3 reads CASSLEGQATQYF. DNA for the CDR3: TGCGCCAGCAGCTTGGAGGGACAGGCTACCCAGTACTTC.

V is TRBV13 and J is TRBJ2-3, with D unclear. Germline V gives CDR1 PRHDT, CDR2 FYEKMQ (reference sequence). The length of the CDR3 is 16 residues. V gave up 0 bases and J gave up 1 base, with 11 bases separating them. CDR3 loop: CASSLGPGSGTDTQYF. CDR3 nucleotide sequence: TGTGCCAGCAGCTTAGGCCCCGGGTCTGGCACAGATACGCAGTATTTT.

This rearrangement joins TRBV10-3 to TRBJ1-5, with D possibly TRBD1 on 6 matching bases. CDR3 size: 14 residues. Germline CDR1 is ENHRY and CDR2 is SYGVKD. V gave up 3 bases and J gave up 3 bases, with 9 bases separating them. The CDR3 DNA follows: TGTGCCATCAGTGAAACAGGGTACAATCAGCCCCAGCATTTT. Residues: CAISETGYNQPQHF.

The chain carries TRBV29-1 and TRBJ1-1; no definite D call. The germline V gene encodes CDR1 SQVTM and CDR2 ANQGSEA. The CDR3 sequence is 15 residues long. V was shortened by 4 bases and J by 3 bases, with 18 bases between the two germline ends. CDR3 region: CSVGEASRADTEAFF. In DNA, the CDR3 is TGCAGCGTTGGAGAGGCCTCCCGCGCGGACACTGAAGCTTTCTTT.

The chain combines TRBV5-4 with TRBJ1-4; possible D gene TRBD1, 6 bases. Germline V gives CDR1 SGHNT, CDR2 YYREEE (reference sequence). The V end lost 4 bases, the J end lost 8 bases, and 18 bases lay between the germline ends. This CDR3 region has 15 residues. CDR3 region: CASSTQTGSEEKLFF. In nucleotides, the CDR3 is TGTGCCAGCAGCACCCAAACAGGGTCGGAAGAAAAACTGTTTTTT.

In this sample, this clone turned up a few times. The gene calls are TRBV4-2 and TRBJ2-5; D might be TRBD2 (6 bases). V was trimmed by 3 bases and J by 2 bases, leaving 13 bases between them. The CDR3 consists of 15 residues. Germline V gene sequence: CDR1 LGHNA, CDR2 YNFKEQ. CDR3 nucleotides: TGTGCCAGCAGCCATGTGAGGGACTGGCAAGAGACCCAGTACTTC. Amino acids: CASSHVRDWQETQYF.